This note documents a single T cell receptor beta chain sequence. This CDR3 has 16 residues. CDR1 is SGHNT and CDR2 is YYREEE in the germline V gene (reference sequence). Trimming removed 2 bases from V and 5 bases from J; junction bases left unmatched: 9. This sample is part of a study of blood T cell repertoires in COVID-19. About the research overall: Donors in the United States, Italy and Spain gave samples during acute or convalescent COVID-19.

Per the original methods: The authors estimated nucleated cell counts from reference gene primer amplification. Data came from immunoSEQ multiplex PCR; TCRdb stores just in-frame clones and leaves some out. That table supplies the V and J calls and clone size; D and trimming were determined from the DNA. In the table there are hundreds of thousands of clones, approximately 84% of which are singletons. The V call is TRBV5-4, the J call TRBJ2-7; 11 nucleotides match TRBD1. The sequenced sample was peripheral blood. The sequence was obtained from a woman aged 80 or over with acute or convalescent COVID-19. This CDR3 reads CASSFSAGTGGHEQYF. CDR3 sequence (DNA): TGTGCCAGCAGCTTCTCCGCCGGGACAGGGGGGCACGAGCAGTACTTC.